The 7 T cell receptor beta chains in this list originate from one sample, sequenced in a study of early T cells in non-severe SARS-CoV-2 infection. TCRdb ran MiXCR on the 5' RACE reads and lists one entry per CDR3 protein. The table records about 40,000 distinct CDR3 sequences, roughly 4.7% of them present only once. Input material: whole blood. The receptors were sampled from an adult who was a healthcare worker with PCR-confirmed SARS-CoV-2 infection or an uninfected control (not recorded which).

Ten or more counts support this clonotype. A read error may account for a junction end that differs from germline. The chain links TRBV18 to TRBJ1-1; 8 nucleotides align to TRBD1. CDR3 length equals 17 residues. Per the germline V gene, CDR1 is KGHSH and CDR2 is LQKENI. CDR3 nucleotide sequence: TGTGCCAGCTCGCCACTTTTGGACAGGGATATGAACACTGAAGCTTTCTTT. The encoded protein is CASSPLLDRDMNTEAFF. The whole variable domain, filled in from reference TRBV18 and TRBJ1-1, reads NAGVMQNPRHLVRRRGQEARLRCSPMKGHSHVYWYRQLPEEGLKFMVYLQKENIIDESGMPKERFSAEFPKEGPSILRIQQVVRGDSAAYFCASSPLLDRDMNTEAFFGQGTRLTVV.

The chain uses TRBV5-4 and TRBJ2-6, with no clear D. Germline lookup yields CDR1 SGHNT and CDR2 YYREEE (reference sequence). Trimming pared 6 bases from V and 2 bases from J, leaving 9 bases between. The CDR3 is made up of 14 amino acids. CDR3 amino acids: CASIPDAGANVLTF. For the CDR3, the DNA is TGTGCCAGCATCCCCGATGCTGGGGCCAACGTCCTGACTTTC.

This clonotype was seen more than once but under ten times. The V call is TRBV19, the J call TRBJ2-1; 7 bases are shared with TRBD2. V lost 8 bases, J lost 1 base, and 2 bases stayed unmatched. Germline loops: CDR1 LNHDA, CDR2 SQIVND (reference sequence). The CDR3 loop spans 13 amino acids. The CDR3 DNA reads TGTGCCAGTGGGGGAGGGTCCTACAATGAGCAGTTCTTC. The encoded protein is CASGGGSYNEQFF.

This clonotype came up many times. V usage is TRBV9 and J usage is TRBJ2-7; TRBD1 agrees at 8 bases. Germline CDR1 and CDR2: SGDLS and YYNGEE. The CDR3 spans 16 residues. The J segment lost 0 bases and the V segment lost 2 bases, leaving 7 bases of the junction unmatched. CDR3 protein: CASSVTGQASSYEQYF. The CDR3 DNA sequence: TGTGCCAGCAGCGTGACGGGACAGGCGAGCTCCTACGAGCAGTACTTC.

This clonotype has at least ten counts. The chain's CDR3 is CASARGEGSTDTQYF. The CDR3 region has the DNA TGTGCCAGCGCACGAGGGGAGGGGAGCACAGATACGCAGTATTTT. The chain has TRBV6-1 and TRBJ2-3; TRBD2 aligns across 7 bases. Losses at the gene ends were 8 bases for V and 0 bases for J; bases not matched to a gene: 8. CDR1 and CDR2 from the germline V gene are MNHNS and SASEGT. This CDR3 is built from 15 residues.

There are many counts of this clonotype. This sequence joins TRBV7-2 and TRBJ1-1, with D possibly TRBD1 on 5 matching bases. Trimming removed 3 bases at V and 10 bases at J, with 18 bases between. Germline V CDR1 and CDR2: SGHTA, FQGNSA. The CDR3 spans 14 residues. In nucleotides, the CDR3 is TGTGCCAGCAGCTTGGGGCAGCTCTTGGAGGGAGCTTTCTTT. Translating it yields CASSLGQLLEGAFF.

This clonotype was found a few times. The V and J genes are TRBV7-9 and TRBJ2-1; a possible D gene is TRBD1 (5 bases). Per germline, CDR1 SEHNR and CDR2 FQNEAQ (reference sequence). The V and J ends lost 3 bases and 6 bases respectively, with 15 bases between them. The CDR3 contains 15 residues. Here the CDR3 reads CASSFSSGYLNEQFF. In DNA form, the CDR3 reads TGTGCCAGCAGCTTTAGTTCAGGGTACCTCAATGAGCAGTTCTTC. Full variable domain (rest looked up from reference TRBV7-9 and TRBJ2-1): DTGVSQNPRHKITKRGQNVTFRCDPISEHNRLYWYRQTLGQGPEFLTYFQNEAQLEKSRLLSDRFSAERPKGSFSTLEIQRTEQGDSAMYLCASSFSSGYLNEQFFGPGTRLTVL.